This T cell receptor (beta chain) was recovered during a study of beta chain features in type 1 diabetes. General study findings and limits: Researchers reported that naive, central memory and Treg TCRB repertoires appeared more similar in patients than in healthy donors.

Notes on this clone: Its target is not known.

Trimming removed 3 bases from V and 4 bases from J, with 3 bases in between. The CDR3 length is 10 residues. Germline V gene data show CDR1 as DFQATT and CDR2 as SNEGSKA (reference sequence). Expressed TCRB transcripts were sequenced because the isolated RNA had all been reverse transcribed beforehand. Profiled with immunoSEQ multiplex PCR; TCRdb holds only in-frame clones, not every one. The sample includes fewer than 900,000 clones, under 20% of them seen just once. V usage is TRBV20-1 and J usage is TRBJ1-2; D is unclear. The source of this sequence is a woman under 30 in good health. Sequencing used naive CD4+ T cells from blood. CDR3 loop: CSARSYGYTF. CDR3 in DNA: TGCAGTGCTAGGAGCTATGGCTACACCTTC.